This paragraph reports one T cell receptor beta chain. Germline V CDR1 and CDR2: SGDLS, YYNGEE. The CDR3 sequence is 16 residues long. With V trimmed by 0 bases and J by 4 bases, 4 bases remained unmatched. The data were taken from a study of blood T cell repertoires in COVID-19. Assay: immunoSEQ multiplex PCR; the TCRdb copy retains only in-frame clones and omits some. The table records about 400,000 clones, roughly 89% of them present only once. The clonotype originates from a woman aged 30 to 39 who had recovered from COVID-19. The chain combines TRBV9 with TRBJ2-2, with 9 nucleotides matching TRBD2. Material: PBMCs or T cells enriched from blood (not recorded which). CDR3 sequence reads: CASSVAGTSSTGELFF. For the CDR3, the DNA is TGTGCCAGCAGCGTAGCAGGGACTAGCAGCACCGGGGAGCTGTTTTTT.